This T cell receptor (beta chain) appears in the sequencing data of a study of cytomegalovirus exposure and HLA in healthy donors. The PCR employed 60 Vbeta primers together with 13 Jbeta primers. Method: immunoSEQ multiplex PCR; TCRdb's copy keeps in-frame clones and lacks some. The table shows 150,000 to 200,000 clones, with approximately 72% occurring only once. The TCR was taken from a human donor in good health. Sequencing was done on a sample of PBMCs.

CDR3 amino acids: CASSSSTGRTEAFF. The CDR3 region has the DNA TGTGCCAGCAGTTCCTCGACAGGGCGCACTGAAGCTTTCTTT. The V call is TRBV6-5, the J call TRBJ1-1, with 7 bases identical to TRBD1. Germline loops: CDR1 MNHEY, CDR2 SVGAGI. The ends lost 4 bases at V and 4 bases at J; junction bases unmatched: 6. The CDR3 totals 14 residues.